One sample yielded the 5 T cell receptor beta chains listed below, sequenced in a study of tumor-infiltrating lymphocytes in localized non-small cell lung cancer. Here immunoSEQ multiplex PCR was the method, and the copy in TCRdb shows in-frame clones only, minus some. Counted here are 9,300 or so clones, 60% to 80% occurring once; the ten biggest clones make up 5.7%. Sequences were obtained from uninvolved lung tissue not adjacent to the tumor. The receptors here all came from a human donor with non-small cell lung cancer.

This CDR3 reads CASSLQIQGRETQYF. Written as DNA, the CDR3 is TGCGCCAGCAGCTTGCAGATACAGGGACGGGAGACCCAGTACTTC. The rearrangement uses TRBV5-1 and TRBJ2-5; D possibly corresponds to TRBD1 (6 bases). Germline CDR1 SGHRS, CDR2 YFSETQ. The CDR3 is 15 residues long. The V gene lost 1 base and the J gene lost 5 bases, with 15 bases spanning the gap.

The chain has TRBV2 and TRBJ1-1; D is uncertain. Trimming took 2 bases from V and 8 from J, leaving 6 bases between them. CDR3 length: 11 residues. Germline loops: CDR1 SNHLY, CDR2 FYNNEI. The CDR3 reads CASSEPGEAFF. The CDR3 nucleotides are TGTGCCAGCAGTGAACCTGGGGAAGCTTTCTTT. Using reference TRBV2 and TRBJ1-1 for the parts outside the CDR3, the full variable domain is EPEVTQTPSHQVTQMGQEVILRCVPISNHLYFYWYRQILGQKVEFLVSFYNNEISEKSEIFDDQFSVERPDGSNFTLKIRSTKLEDSAMYFCASSEPGEAFFGQGTRLTVV.

The chain carries TRBV7-2 and TRBJ1-2, with unresolved D. The CDR3 length is 13 residues. Trimming pared 1 base from V and 7 bases from J, leaving 10 bases between. Looked up from germline, CDR1 is SGHTA and CDR2 is FQGNSA. The CDR3 spells CASSLVRGGGYTF. The CDR3 nucleotides read TGTGCCAGCAGCTTAGTCCGGGGAGGTGGCTACACCTTC.

The chain uses TRBV4-2 and TRBJ2-4, with D perhaps matching TRBD1 (6 bases). The CDR3 extends over 17 amino acids. Trimming pared 0 bases from V and 2 bases from J, leaving 14 bases between. The germline V gene has CDR1 LGHNA and CDR2 YNFKEQ. CDR3 region: CASSQDGEQGTKNIQYF. CDR3 DNA sequence: TGTGCCAGCAGCCAAGATGGGGAACAGGGTACCAAAAACATTCAGTACTTC.

The chain couples TRBV2 to TRBJ1-3; possibly TRBD1 for D (5 bases). Germline V gives CDR1 SNHLY, CDR2 FYNNEI. Deletions cut 4 bases from V and 4 bases from J, with 8 bases between. The CDR3 is 13 amino acids. The CDR3 DNA is TGTGCCAGCAGTGGGGGGAAAGGAAACACCATATATTTT. Translated, it gives CASSGGKGNTIYF.